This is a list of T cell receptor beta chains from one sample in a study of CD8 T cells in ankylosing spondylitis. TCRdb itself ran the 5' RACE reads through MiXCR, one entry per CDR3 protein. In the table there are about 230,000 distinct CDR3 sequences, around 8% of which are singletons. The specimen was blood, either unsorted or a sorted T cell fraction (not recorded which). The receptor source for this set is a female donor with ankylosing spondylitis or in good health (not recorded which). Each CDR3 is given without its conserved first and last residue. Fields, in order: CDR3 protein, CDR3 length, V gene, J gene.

CDR3 protein: SVEESADTQY
CDR3 length: 10
V gene: TRBV29-1
J gene: TRBJ2-3

CDR3 protein: ASSQEEGDRVYYGYT
CDR3 length: 15
V gene: TRBV4-3
J gene: TRBJ1-2

CDR3 protein: SANRDRGYNEQF
CDR3 length: 12
V gene: TRBV20-1
J gene: TRBJ2-1

CDR3 protein: SLAGNNEQF
CDR3 length: 9
V gene: TRBV20-1
J gene: TRBJ2-1

CDR3 protein: AWSFRDFTDTQY
CDR3 length: 12
V gene: TRBV30
J gene: TRBJ2-3

CDR3 protein: ATSDSSNEQF
CDR3 length: 10
V gene: TRBV24-1
J gene: TRBJ2-1

CDR3 protein: SVEGQGKAEAF
CDR3 length: 11
V gene: TRBV29-1
J gene: TRBJ1-1

CDR3 protein: ASSHRSGRAVNEQF
CDR3 length: 14
V gene: TRBV14
J gene: TRBJ2-1

CDR3 protein: SARGTTGESYEQY
CDR3 length: 13
V gene: TRBV20-1
J gene: TRBJ2-7

CDR3 protein: ASSLGTTGPGELF
CDR3 length: 13
V gene: TRBV7-2
J gene: TRBJ2-2

CDR3 protein: ASSPGQPNNNYGYT
CDR3 length: 14
V gene: TRBV5-1
J gene: TRBJ1-2

CDR3 protein: ATSPYDEQF
CDR3 length: 9
V gene: TRBV12-3/TRBV12-4
J gene: TRBJ2-1

CDR3 protein: ASTQTSGRYNEQF
CDR3 length: 13
V gene: TRBV12-3/TRBV12-4
J gene: TRBJ2-1

CDR3 protein: ASSFWGGPGANVLT
CDR3 length: 14
V gene: TRBV28
J gene: TRBJ2-6

CDR3 protein: ASSQFLKAGAGEQY
CDR3 length: 14
V gene: TRBV4-3
J gene: TRBJ2-7

CDR3 protein: ASSRAGNTEAF
CDR3 length: 11
V gene: TRBV4-3
J gene: TRBJ1-1

CDR3 protein: SARDSRGSQPQH
CDR3 length: 12
V gene: TRBV20-1
J gene: TRBJ1-5

CDR3 protein: SAVRDSTYEQY
CDR3 length: 11
V gene: TRBV20-1
J gene: TRBJ2-7

CDR3 protein: ASSSRTGTSGVYEQY
CDR3 length: 15
V gene: TRBV7-9
J gene: TRBJ2-7

CDR3 protein: ASSLGGHNEQF
CDR3 length: 11
V gene: TRBV5-1
J gene: TRBJ2-1

CDR3 protein: ASSLVGQGFSNTGELF
CDR3 length: 16
V gene: TRBV5-1
J gene: TRBJ2-2

CDR3 protein: ASSLSGGEGNSPLH
CDR3 length: 14
V gene: TRBV7-8
J gene: TRBJ1-6

CDR3 protein: ASSLVPISYEQY
CDR3 length: 12
V gene: TRBV12-3/TRBV12-4
J gene: TRBJ2-7

CDR3 protein: ASSAAGGPRGYT
CDR3 length: 12
V gene: TRBV7-2
J gene: TRBJ1-2

CDR3 protein: ASKGVNTEAF
CDR3 length: 10
V gene: TRBV6-1
J gene: TRBJ1-1

CDR3 protein: ASSDSWETQY
CDR3 length: 10
V gene: TRBV6-2/TRBV6-3
J gene: TRBJ2-5

CDR3 protein: ASSVGGTSGVGTDTQY
CDR3 length: 16
V gene: TRBV9
J gene: TRBJ2-3

CDR3 protein: CADARTGQVNYNEQF
CDR3 length: 15
V gene: TRBV20-1
J gene: TRBJ2-1

CDR3 protein: ASSNYLSTEAF
CDR3 length: 11
V gene: TRBV2
J gene: TRBJ1-1

CDR3 protein: ASSVLLGGEQY
CDR3 length: 11
V gene: TRBV25-1
J gene: TRBJ2-7

CDR3 protein: SARVGLADKNEQY
CDR3 length: 13
V gene: TRBV20-1
J gene: TRBJ2-7

CDR3 protein: ASSLTTSGRSFFWPETQY
CDR3 length: 18
V gene: TRBV11-2
J gene: TRBJ2-5

CDR3 protein: ASSEGDRDNEKLF
CDR3 length: 13
V gene: TRBV7-9
J gene: TRBJ1-4

CDR3 protein: ASSVDRNGYT
CDR3 length: 10
V gene: TRBV2
J gene: TRBJ1-2

CDR3 protein: ASSLGGPPGDEQF
CDR3 length: 13
V gene: TRBV5-4
J gene: TRBJ2-1

CDR3 protein: ASSPQGAGDTGELF
CDR3 length: 14
V gene: TRBV5-6
J gene: TRBJ2-2

CDR3 protein: ASSRPGTGVDEQF
CDR3 length: 13
V gene: TRBV5-6
J gene: TRBJ2-1